This T cell receptor beta chain emerged from a study of blood T cells in healthy people across ages. The authors ran a second PCR of 7 to 11 cycles using a sample-barcoded 5' primer and a J-beta primer mix. MiXCR was run by TCRdb on the 5' RACE reads, yielding one entry per CDR3 protein. The sample carries 450,000 to 700,000 distinct CDR3 sequences, 25% to 30% recorded once. Russia was home to the donors, healthy Caucasian individuals aged roughly 6 to 95. The TCR was taken from a woman aged 65 to 85 in good health. The sequenced sample was blood.

The CDR3 DNA follows: TGCGCCAGCAGCCCAGAGTTAGGTGAGCAGTTCTTC. It is translated as CASSPELGEQFF. This chain links TRBV5-1 with TRBJ2-1; D is unclear. Trimming removed 4 bases from V and 9 bases from J, with 11 bases in between. Germline CDR1 is SGHRS and CDR2 is YFSETQ. This CDR3 has 12 residues.